The 12 T cell receptor beta chains reported below all come from one sample, sequenced in a study of beta chain features in type 1 diabetes. Sequencing targeted expressed TCRB transcripts, as all isolated RNA had been reverse transcribed. Only in-frame clones appear in the TCRdb table, and some are missing; sequencing was by immunoSEQ multiplex PCR. The table records a few hundred thousand clones, 12% to 15% of them present only once. The source material was central memory CD4+ T cells from blood. Source of these receptors: a man aged 25 to 40 in good health.

This clone has ten or more counts. The V and J genes are TRBV29-1 and TRBJ2-5; 13 bases are a match to TRBD2. V dropped 4 bases and J dropped 4; count of bases not matched to a gene: 12. This CDR3 is built from 17 residues. Germline-derived CDR1 and CDR2 are SQVTM and ANQGSEA. CDR3 sequence: CSVVGLAGARPIETQYF. As DNA, the CDR3 is TGCAGCGTTGTTGGACTAGCGGGGGCTCGGCCCATAGAGACCCAGTACTTC.

V and J are TRBV18 and TRBJ1-6; 9 bases line up with TRBD1. The CDR3 extends over 16 amino acids. The trim removed 5 bases at V and 6 bases at J, leaving 8 bases unmatched. Germline lookup yields CDR1 KGHSH and CDR2 LQKENI. CDR3 nucleotide sequence: TGTGCCAGCTCAGCCGAACAGGGGGCCCGTAATTCACCCCTCCACTTT. This encodes CASSAEQGARNSPLHF.

This chain joins TRBV11-2 and TRBJ2-7; 7 bases match TRBD1. With V trimmed by 2 bases and J by 4 bases, 5 bases remained unmatched. Germline V gene lookup returns CDR1 SGHAT and CDR2 FQNNGV. This CDR3 is built from 14 residues. Here the CDR3 reads CASSLSTGAYEQYF. The CDR3 region has the DNA TGTGCCAGCAGCTTAAGCACAGGGGCTTACGAGCAGTACTTC.

The chain is built from TRBV6-6 and TRBJ2-5; unclear D gene. Judging by the DNA end, TRBJ2-7 fits better; the J call may be wrong. Germline CDR1 reads MNHNY; CDR2 reads SVGAGI (reference sequence). CDR3 length: 14 residues. CDR3 amino acids: CASTLQDGSYEQYF. DNA for the CDR3: TGTGCCAGCACTTTGCAGGACGGTTCCTACGAGCAGTACTTC.

The rearrangement joins TRBV5-8 to TRBJ2-7; D gene uncertain. The germline CDR1 and CDR2 sequences are SGHTS and YDEGEE. V lost 2 bases and J 4 bases, leaving 13 bases between the germline ends. The CDR3 has 14 residues. Here the CDR3 DNA reads TGTGCCAGCAGCTTTGACGACGTCCTTTACGAGCAGTACTTC. Translated: CASSFDDVLYEQYF.

This clone was found a few times. The genes are TRBV18 and TRBJ2-3; D gene uncertain. The CDR3 sequence is 12 residues long. V was trimmed by 6 bases and J by 4 bases, leaving 8 bases between them. Germline CDR1 and CDR2: KGHSH and LQKENI. The CDR3 nucleotides read TGTGCCAGCTCCCTCCCCGCAGATACGCAGTATTTT. This translates into CASSLPADTQYF.

The chain combines TRBV9 with TRBJ2-5, with 10 bases identical to TRBD2. V shed 3 bases, J shed 5 bases, and the junction held 7 bases outside the gene matches. The CDR3 spans 15 residues. Germline V gene data show CDR1 as SGDLS and CDR2 as YYNGEE. This CDR3 is CASSASGGGVETQYF. For the CDR3, the DNA is TGTGCCAGCAGCGCTAGCGGGGGAGGCGTTGAGACCCAGTACTTC.

V gene TRBV4-1 combines with J gene TRBJ1-5, with D perhaps matching TRBD1 (5 bases). Germline CDR1 MGHRA, CDR2 YSYEKL. The CDR3 consists of 13 residues. Trimming took off 0 bases at V and 6 bases at J, with 6 bases between the two ends. DNA of the CDR3: TGCGCCAGCAGCCAAGAGAGGGGTCAGCCCCAGCATTTT. Its translation: CASSQERGQPQHF.

V and J are TRBV6-6 and TRBJ2-3; D is unresolved. Trimming shortened V by 10 bases and J by 4 bases, and 9 bases separated the two germline ends. The CDR3 totals 11 residues. CDR1 is MNHNY and CDR2 is SVGAGI in the germline V gene (reference sequence). The CDR3 nucleotides are TGTGCCACCACCCGGGCAGATACGCAGTATTTT. Residues: CATTRADTQYF.

This clone was counted between two and nine times. The V gene is TRBV7-2, the J gene TRBJ2-5; D unresolved. CDR1 is SGHTA, CDR2 FQGNSA, per germline. V was pared by 1 base and J by 9 bases, with 12 bases between. The CDR3 sequence is 13 residues long. The CDR3 spells CASSLDIERAQYF. The CDR3 nucleotides read TGTGCCAGCAGCTTAGATATCGAGCGTGCCCAGTACTTC.

The V call is TRBV30, the J call TRBJ1-1; D might be TRBD1 (5 bases). This CDR3 has 11 amino acids. The germline V gene has CDR1 GTSNPN and CDR2 SVGIG (reference sequence). The V end lost 0 bases, the J end lost 11 bases, and 10 bases lay between the germline ends. CDR3 sequence (DNA): TGTGCCTGGAGTGTTCGAGGGGTCGCTTTCTTT. Amino acid sequence: CAWSVRGVAFF.

The chain is built from TRBV27 and TRBJ1-2; D is possibly TRBD1 (5 bases). CDR3 length: 14 residues. Germline assignment: CDR1 MNHEY and CDR2 SMNVEV (reference sequence). V lost 2 bases to trimming and J lost 4 bases, with 11 bases between them. The CDR3 bases are TGTGCCAGCAGTTTAAGGGACGGAGTCTATGGCTACACCTTC. This sequence encodes CASSLRDGVYGYTF.